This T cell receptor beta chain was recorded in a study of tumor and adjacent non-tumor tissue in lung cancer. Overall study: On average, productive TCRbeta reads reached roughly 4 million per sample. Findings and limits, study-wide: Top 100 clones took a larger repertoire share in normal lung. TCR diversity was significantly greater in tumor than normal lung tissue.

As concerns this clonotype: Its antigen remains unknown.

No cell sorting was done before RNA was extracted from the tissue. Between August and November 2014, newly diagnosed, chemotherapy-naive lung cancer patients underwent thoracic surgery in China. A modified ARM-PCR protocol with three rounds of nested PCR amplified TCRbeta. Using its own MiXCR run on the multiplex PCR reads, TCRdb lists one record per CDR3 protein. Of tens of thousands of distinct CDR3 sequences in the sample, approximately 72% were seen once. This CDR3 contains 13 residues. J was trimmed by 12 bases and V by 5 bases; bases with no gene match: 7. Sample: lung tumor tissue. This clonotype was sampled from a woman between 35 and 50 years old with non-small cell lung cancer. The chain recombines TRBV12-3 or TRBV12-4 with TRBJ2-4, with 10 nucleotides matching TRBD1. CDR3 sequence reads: CASSKGQGRTQYF. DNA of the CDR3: TGTGCCAGCAGTAAGGGACAGGGGAGGACTCAGTACTTC.